These 6 T cell receptor beta chains came from one sample sequenced in a study of blood T cell repertoires in COVID-19. Clones were read by immunoSEQ multiplex PCR, and TCRdb kept only the in-frame ones, dropping some. The sample carries about 420,000 clones, over 85% recorded once. Sequencing was done on a sample of peripheral blood. Receptors originate from a man aged 18 to 29 with COVID-19, enrolled during active disease.

The chain's CDR3 is CASSRGQRYNEQFF. CDR3 nucleotides: TGTGCCAGTAGTAGGGGACAGCGCTACAATGAGCAGTTCTTC. The chain couples TRBV19 to TRBJ2-1; 7 nucleotides line up with TRBD1. Germline V gives CDR1 LNHDA, CDR2 SQIVND (reference sequence). With 4 bases clipped from V and 3 bases from J, the junction kept 3 bases outside the gene matches. The CDR3 runs to 14 residues.

The chain carries TRBV9 and TRBJ2-2; possibly TRBD1 for D (6 bases). V gave up 0 bases and J gave up 8 bases, with 11 bases separating them. The CDR3 is 14 residues long. Germline CDR1 SGDLS, CDR2 YYNGEE. The CDR3 DNA is TGTGCCAGCAGCGTAGATCAGGGGTTGGGGGAGCTGTTTTTT. This translates into CASSVDQGLGELFF.

The gene calls are TRBV19 and TRBJ2-1; TRBD1 agrees at 7 bases. V shed 4 bases, J shed 5 bases, and the junction held 11 bases outside the gene matches. Germline CDR1 is LNHDA and CDR2 is SQIVND (reference sequence). This CDR3 comprises 16 residues. For the CDR3, the DNA is TGTGCCAGTAGTACAGTGGGACAGATTCGCGACAATGAGCAGTTCTTC. It specifies CASSTVGQIRDNEQFF.

The V and J genes are TRBV27 and TRBJ2-3, with D possibly being TRBD2 (5 bases). V lost 8 bases and J lost 6, with 15 bases in between. This CDR3 is 13 amino acids long. Germline-derived CDR1 and CDR2 are MNHEY and SMNVEV (reference sequence). The CDR3 loop reads CASQQPRGDTQYF. The CDR3 coding sequence is TGTGCCAGCCAACAACCTAGAGGGGATACGCAGTATTTT.

V and J are TRBV7-9 and TRBJ1-4; a weak D match, TRBD1 (5 bases). Trimming left V 5 bases short and J 7 bases short, with 8 bases between. From germline, CDR1 is SEHNR and CDR2 FQNEAQ (reference sequence). The CDR3 runs 12 residues. CDR3 amino acids: CASSQGSEKLFF. CDR3 nucleotide sequence: TGTGCCAGCAGCCAGGGATCTGAAAAACTGTTTTTT.

This clone was seen only once. The chain recombines TRBV2 with TRBJ2-5, with D tentatively TRBD2 (7 bases). Per germline, CDR1 SNHLY and CDR2 FYNNEI. The CDR3 is made up of 15 amino acids. V gave up 7 bases and J gave up 5 bases, with 20 bases separating them. CDR3 coding DNA: TGTGCCAGCAACCTCGGCGGGGGCACCCTGGAGACCCAGTACTTC. It is translated as CASNLGGGTLETQYF.